One T cell receptor (beta chain) is described in this entry. Original processing notes: Nucleated cell counts were estimated from reference gene primer amplification. Method: immunoSEQ multiplex PCR; TCRdb's copy keeps in-frame clones and lacks some. V, J and clone size are those of that table, while D and trimming were read from the DNA. This table holds 400,000 to 450,000 clones, 80% to 90% found once. CDR1 is SNHLY, CDR2 FYNNEI, per germline. This CDR3 has 15 residues. The ends lost 4 bases at V and 5 bases at J; junction bases unmatched: 3. The data stem from a study of blood T cell repertoires in COVID-19. For the study at large: COVID-19 samples, acute and convalescent, were from the United States, Italy and Spain. Sources were T cells, B-cell-depleted T cells, or PBMCs; the material itself was cDNA or gDNA.

One Seattle source followed patients from active infection through their disease course. The source of this sequence is a young man with COVID-19, enrolled during active disease. This chain links TRBV2 with TRBJ2-1; TRBD2 matches 12 bases. Sequenced: peripheral blood. The CDR3: CASSVTSGGHNEQFF. In DNA form, the CDR3 reads TGTGCCAGCAGTGTAACTAGCGGGGGGCACAATGAGCAGTTCTTC.